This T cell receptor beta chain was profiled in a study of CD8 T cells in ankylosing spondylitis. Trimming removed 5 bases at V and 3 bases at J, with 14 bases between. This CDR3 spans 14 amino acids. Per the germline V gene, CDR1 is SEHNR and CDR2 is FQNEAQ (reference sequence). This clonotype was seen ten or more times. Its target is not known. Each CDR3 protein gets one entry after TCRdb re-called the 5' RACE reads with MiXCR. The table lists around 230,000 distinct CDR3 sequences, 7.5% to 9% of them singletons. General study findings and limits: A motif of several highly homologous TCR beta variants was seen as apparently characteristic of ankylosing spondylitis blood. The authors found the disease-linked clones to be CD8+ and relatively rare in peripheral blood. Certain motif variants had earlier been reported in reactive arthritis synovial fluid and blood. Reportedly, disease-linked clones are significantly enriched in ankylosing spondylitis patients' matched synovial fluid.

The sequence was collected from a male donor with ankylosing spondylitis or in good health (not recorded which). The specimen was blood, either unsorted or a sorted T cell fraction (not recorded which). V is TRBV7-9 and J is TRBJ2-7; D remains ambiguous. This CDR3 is CASSGSNYNYEQYF. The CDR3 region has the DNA TGTGCCAGCAGCGGGTCGAATTATAACTACGAGCAGTACTTC.